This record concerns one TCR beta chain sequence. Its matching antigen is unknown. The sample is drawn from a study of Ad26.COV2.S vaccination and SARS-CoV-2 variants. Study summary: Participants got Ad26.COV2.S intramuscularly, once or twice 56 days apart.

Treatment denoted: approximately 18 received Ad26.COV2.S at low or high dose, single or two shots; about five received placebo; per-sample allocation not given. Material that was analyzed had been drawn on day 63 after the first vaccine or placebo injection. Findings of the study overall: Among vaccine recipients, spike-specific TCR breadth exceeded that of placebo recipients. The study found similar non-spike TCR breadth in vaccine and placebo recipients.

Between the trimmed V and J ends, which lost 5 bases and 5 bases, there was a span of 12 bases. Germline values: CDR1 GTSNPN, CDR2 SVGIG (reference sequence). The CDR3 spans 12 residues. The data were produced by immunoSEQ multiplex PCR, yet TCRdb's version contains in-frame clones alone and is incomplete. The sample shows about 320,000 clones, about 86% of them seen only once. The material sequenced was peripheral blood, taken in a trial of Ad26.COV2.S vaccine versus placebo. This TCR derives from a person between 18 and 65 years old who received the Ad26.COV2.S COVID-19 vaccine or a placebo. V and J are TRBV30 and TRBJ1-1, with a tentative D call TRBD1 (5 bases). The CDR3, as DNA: TGTGCCTGGGCAAGGAGGGGAACTGAAGCTTTCTTT. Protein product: CAWARRGTEAFF.